The 2 T cell receptor beta chains below come from one sample, sequenced in a study of human T cells and chemical hapten exposure. MiXCR was run by TCRdb on the RACE reads, yielding one entry per CDR3 protein. This sample carries about 350,000 distinct CDR3 sequences, around 5.5% of them seen once, and the ten largest clones take over 7%. As for time point: pre-sensitization, week 0. The treatment here: therapeutic diphenylcyclopropenone sensitization with weekly scalp DPC. The input for sequencing was whole blood, taken in connection with sensitization to the hapten diphenylcyclopropenone (DPC). These receptors were collected from a woman under 30 with alopecia areata. Some clones in this sample may be carry-over from other donors' samples.

This clonotype was seen repeatedly, ten times or more. The rearrangement links TRBV6-2 or TRBV6-3 to TRBJ1-1; a weak D match, TRBD1 (5 bases). Germline loops: CDR1 MNHEY, CDR2 SVGEGT. The ends were cut back, 2 bases at V and 4 bases at J, with 11 bases in the middle. The CDR3 runs 14 residues. The CDR3 reads CASSYGALGTEAFF. CDR3 nucleotide sequence: TGTGCCAGCAGTTACGGGGCTCTGGGCACTGAAGCTTTCTTT.

This clonotype was counted many times. The V and J genes are TRBV4-3 and TRBJ1-2; a possible D gene is TRBD1 (5 bases). The V gene lost 4 bases and the J gene lost 3 bases, with 15 bases spanning the gap. The CDR3 extends over 15 amino acids. Germline CDR1 LGHNA, CDR2 YSLEER. In DNA, the CDR3 is TGCGCCAGCAGCCCCGGTTATTGGGGGGACTATGGCTACACCTTC. Its translation is CASSPGYWGDYGYTF.